Below are 25 T cell receptor beta chains sequenced from a single sample in a study of CD8+ T cells in alopecia areata. TCR sequencing used cDNA made by reverse transcription of extracted RNA. Measured with immunoSEQ multiplex PCR; TCRdb has only the in-frame clones, and not every one. The sample carries roughly 250,000 clones, 67% recorded once. Sample: CD4+ T cells sorted from blood, taken at week 0. Receptors were obtained from a human donor with alopecia areata.

The V call is TRBV14, the J call TRBJ2-1; D unresolved. V shed 6 bases and J shed 0 bases, with 9 bases lying between them. The CDR3 extends over 14 amino acids. CDR1 SGHDN and CDR2 FVKESK come from the germline V gene. The CDR3 spells CASSPRVSYNEQFF. The DNA for the CDR3 is TGTGCCAGCAGTCCCCGGGTCTCCTACAATGAGCAGTTCTTC.

A single count supports this clone. Other DNA sequences in this sample translate to the same CDR3. CDR3 DNA: TGTGCCTGGAGTCCGGGTTCGGATACGCAGTATTTT. This sequence encodes CAWSPGSDTQYF. V is TRBV30 and J is TRBJ2-3; D remains unclear. V was pared by 2 bases and J by 6 bases, with 9 bases between. Germline assignment: CDR1 GTSNPN and CDR2 SVGIG (reference sequence). The CDR3 is 12 residues long.

The chain is built from TRBV6-5 and TRBJ1-6; no reliable D call. This CDR3 comprises 12 residues. The germline V gene encodes CDR1 MNHEY and CDR2 SVGAGI. V lost 2 bases to trimming and J lost 7 bases, with 3 bases between them. The CDR3 spells CASSYINSPLHF. CDR3 DNA: TGTGCCAGCAGTTACATCAATTCACCCCTCCACTTT.

The chain carries TRBV29-1 and TRBJ1-2, with D perhaps matching TRBD1 (6 bases). From germline, CDR1 is SQVTM and CDR2 ANQGSEA. The ends were cut back, 6 bases at V and 6 bases at J, with 14 bases in the middle. The CDR3 consists of 12 residues. The CDR3 loop is CSVLGRGDGYTF. The CDR3 DNA follows: TGCAGCGTCCTCGGGAGGGGGGATGGCTACACCTTC.

The CDR3 loop reads CASSLFPTGGNYGYTF. CDR3 in DNA: TGCGCCAGCAGCTTGTTCCCGACAGGGGGTAACTATGGCTACACCTTC. The V call is TRBV5-1, the J call TRBJ1-2; 9 bases line up with TRBD1. This CDR3 is 16 amino acids long. Germline V gives CDR1 SGHRS, CDR2 YFSETQ. Losses at the gene ends were 1 base for V and 1 base for J; bases not matched to a gene: 5.

V usage is TRBV29-1 and J usage is TRBJ2-2; D perhaps matches TRBD1 (6 bases). The CDR3 sequence is 14 residues long. The ends were cut back, 7 bases at V and 4 bases at J, with 16 bases in the middle. The germline gives CDR1 SQVTM, CDR2 ANQGSEA. CDR3 nucleotide sequence: TGCAGCGCCCAGGGGCAGGGTGGCACCGGGGAGCTGTTTTTT. Protein: CSAQGQGGTGELFF.

This chain connects TRBV9 to TRBJ2-2; D perhaps matches TRBD2 (7 bases). Germline lookup yields CDR1 SGDLS and CDR2 YYNGEE. V lost 0 bases to trimming and J lost 4 bases, with 13 bases between them. The CDR3 has 16 amino acids. The CDR3 nucleotides are TGTGCCAGCAGCGTAGAGCCGGGGGGCTTCACCGGGGAGCTGTTTTTT. It yields the protein CASSVEPGGFTGELFF.

This rearrangement joins TRBV9 to TRBJ2-5; 8 bases line up with TRBD1. The CDR3 is made up of 15 amino acids. The V gene end was trimmed by 0 bases and the J gene end by 5 bases; junction bases not matched to a gene: 6. The germline V gene encodes CDR1 SGDLS and CDR2 YYNGEE. The CDR3 nucleotides read TGTGCCAGCAGCGTAGAGTCAGGGGGCTTGGAGACCCAGTACTTC. Translated, it gives CASSVESGGLETQYF.

The rearrangement uses TRBV25-1 and TRBJ1-2, with D perhaps matching TRBD1 (6 bases). CDR1 is MGHDK and CDR2 is SYGVNS in the germline V gene. CDR3 size: 15 residues. Between the trimmed V and J ends, which lost 4 bases and 5 bases, there was a span of 17 bases. CDR3: CASSATSGESYGYTF. The CDR3 DNA sequence: TGTGCCAGCAGTGCAACCTCAGGGGAGAGTTATGGCTACACCTTC.

This clone occurred a few times. The CDR3 nucleotides are TGTGCCAGCAGTTTCGGCGCGGGCAATCAGCCCCAGCATTTT. This codes for CASSFGAGNQPQHF. The genes are TRBV6-6 and TRBJ1-5; D gene unclear. The CDR3 is 14 amino acids. Germline CDR1 is MNHNY and CDR2 is SVGAGI (reference sequence). V dropped 4 bases and J dropped 2 bases, with 9 bases sitting between them.

This clone came up once. The J gene is TRBJ2-3, the V gene TRBV15; D remains ambiguous. The CDR3 covers 13 residues. V was trimmed by 5 bases and J by 11 bases, leaving 17 bases between them. Germline V gene lookup returns CDR1 LNHNV and CDR2 YYDKDF (reference sequence). CDR3 in DNA: TGTGCCACCAGCGCTTTAGGCCCCTCGGAGCAGTATTTT. Translating it yields CATSALGPSEQYF.

The chain has TRBV29-1 and TRBJ2-3, with TRBD2 identical over 8 bases. The junction had 18 bases not matched to a gene; V was cut back by 7 bases and J by 6 bases. CDR1 and CDR2 from the germline V gene are SQVTM and ANQGSEA. The CDR3 is 16 amino acids. DNA of the CDR3: TGCAGCGGACGGGTAGCGAGCGGGGGCCTTCGGGATACGCAGTATTTT. Protein product: CSGRVASGGLRDTQYF.

CDR3 nucleotides: TGCGCCAGCAGCACGACTAGCTCCGATGAGCAGTTCTTC. Translating it yields CASSTTSSDEQFF. The rearrangement joins TRBV5-1 to TRBJ2-1, with TRBD2 matching over 7 bases. Losses at the gene ends were 4 bases for V and 8 bases for J; bases not matched to a gene: 6. Germline values: CDR1 SGHRS, CDR2 YFSETQ. The CDR3 is 13 residues long.

The V call is TRBV7-2, the J call TRBJ2-5; D remains ambiguous. From germline, CDR1 is SGHTA and CDR2 FQGNSA. The length of the CDR3 is 12 residues. Trimming left V 3 bases short and J 5 bases short, with 7 bases between. The DNA of the CDR3 is TGTGCCAGCAGCTTCAGTGCTGAGACCCAGTACTTC. This translates into CASSFSAETQYF. The complete variable domain, with remaining parts taken from reference TRBV7-2 and TRBJ2-5, reads GAGVSQSPSNKVTEKGKDVELRCDPISGHTALYWYRQSLGQGLEFLIYFQGNSAPDKSGLPSDRFSAERTGGSVSTLTIQRTQQEDSAVYLCASSFSAETQYFGPGTRLLVL.

The chain combines TRBV29-1 with TRBJ2-7; 10 nucleotides align to TRBD2. Germline values: CDR1 SQVTM, CDR2 ANQGSEA. Unmatched junction bases numbered 11, after V lost 7 bases and J lost 5 bases. The CDR3 runs 14 residues. CDR3 residues: CSAEISGGGDEQYF. The CDR3 nucleotides read TGCAGCGCAGAAATAAGCGGGGGGGGCGACGAGCAGTACTTC.

V is TRBV5-6 and J is TRBJ2-4; no firm D call. V was pared by 3 bases and J by 0 bases, with 7 bases between. The CDR3 is 14 residues long. The germline V gene encodes CDR1 SGHDT and CDR2 YYEEEE. The CDR3 loop reads CASSSQRAKNIQYF. The DNA of the CDR3 is TGTGCCAGCAGCTCACAGAGAGCCAAAAACATTCAGTACTTC.

The chain recombines TRBV15 with TRBJ1-2; 9 bases are a match to TRBD1. The CDR3 extends over 15 amino acids. V shed 1 base, J shed 2 bases, and the junction held 2 bases outside the gene matches. The germline CDR1 and CDR2 sequences are LNHNV and YYDKDF (reference sequence). CDR3 bases: TGTGCCACCAGCAGAGGAGGGACAGGGAACTATGGCTACACCTTC. Translated: CATSRGGTGNYGYTF.

The rearrangement joins TRBV30 to TRBJ1-6, with no clear D. The V end was cut by 2 bases, the J end by 10 bases, with 12 bases between. CDR1 is GTSNPN, CDR2 SVGIG, per germline (reference sequence). The CDR3 covers 13 residues. In nucleotides, the CDR3 is TGTGCCTGGAGTCGAAAGGGCGAATCACCCCTCCACTTT. Its translation: CAWSRKGESPLHF.

The chain combines TRBV9 with TRBJ2-7; 7 nucleotides align to TRBD1. The CDR3 length is 14 residues. After removal of 7 bases from V and 2 bases from J, the junction contained 9 bases not matched to a gene. Germline V gene sequence: CDR1 SGDLS, CDR2 YYNGEE. The CDR3, as DNA: TGTGCCAGCGCCCGAGGGGGCACGCCCTACGAGCAGTACTTC. Its translation: CASARGGTPYEQYF.

This chain joins TRBV30 and TRBJ1-1; unclear D gene. The CDR3 has 11 amino acids. Trimming left V 7 bases short and J 11 bases short, with 17 bases between. Germline V gene lookup returns CDR1 GTSNPN and CDR2 SVGIG (reference sequence). The CDR3 nucleotides read TGTGCCTACGGACGGCGGACGTATGCTTTCTTT. This codes for CAYGRRTYAFF.

The chain combines TRBV20-1 with TRBJ2-5; D is unresolved. Trimming took 5 bases from V and 5 from J, leaving 9 bases between them. The CDR3 covers 11 residues. Germline-derived CDR1 and CDR2 are DFQATT and SNEGSKA (reference sequence). The CDR3 region is CSARALETQYF. As DNA, the CDR3 is TGCAGTGCTCGCGCCTTGGAGACCCAGTACTTC.

V is TRBV5-1 and J is TRBJ2-7; perhaps TRBD1 as D (6 bases). Trimming left V 0 bases short and J 2 bases short, with 12 bases between. CDR1 is SGHRS, CDR2 YFSETQ, per germline. The CDR3 has 15 residues. The chain's CDR3 is CASSLDPGQTYEQYF. DNA for the CDR3: TGCGCCAGCAGCTTGGATCCGGGACAAACCTACGAGCAGTACTTC.

The chain employs TRBV14 and TRBJ2-7; no definite D call. Per germline, CDR1 SGHDN and CDR2 FVKESK. The CDR3 sequence is 11 residues long. V was pared by 2 bases and J by 6 bases, with 5 bases between. The CDR3 here is CASSQLGEQYF. CDR3 nucleotides: TGTGCCAGCAGCCAACTCGGCGAGCAGTACTTC.

The genes are TRBV27 and TRBJ1-1; D unresolved. The V and J ends lost 2 bases and 7 bases respectively, with 14 bases between them. The CDR3 has 14 residues. Looked up from germline, CDR1 is MNHEY and CDR2 is SMNVEV (reference sequence). The CDR3 nucleotides read TGTGCCAGCAGTTTAAGCGGACCGAACGGTGAAGCTTTCTTT. Amino acid sequence: CASSLSGPNGEAFF.

This clone showed up just a few times. At one end, the junction sequence differs from germline, possibly due to a read error. This chain connects TRBV29-1 to TRBJ1-6; 7 bases map to TRBD1. The CDR3 spans 13 residues. The germline V gene encodes CDR1 SQVTM and CDR2 ANQGSEA. The chain's CDR3 is CSDEQGSGSPLHF. The CDR3 bases are TGCAGCGATGAACAGGGGTCTGGGTCACCCCTCCACTTT.